The clone carrying this T cell receptor beta chain was picked up one time. Its antigen is as yet unknown. The germline gives CDR1 KGHSH, CDR2 LQKENI. With 3 bases removed from V and 2 bases from J, the gap between germline ends came to 7 bases. The length of the CDR3 is 13 residues. The study pooled second doses at about 4 or about 12 weeks. The sample comes from a study of T cell responses to AZD1222 COVID-19 vaccine. The table came from immunoSEQ multiplex PCR; TCRdb's copy has only in-frame clones and leaves some out. Among approximately 170,000 clones listed, roughly 94% were seen once. Whole-study results and caveats: Only five to seven AZD1222 recipients were seropositive at baseline. Repertoire sampling happened only post peak T cell response.

The rearrangement joins TRBV18 to TRBJ1-1, with D hard to call. The sample was peripheral blood, taken 28 days after the second AZD1222 dose. This TCR derives from an adult who received the AZD1222 COVID-19 vaccine. As DNA, the CDR3 is TGTGCCAGCTCACCCCTCAGTAACACTGAAGCTTTCTTT. Encoded protein: CASSPLSNTEAFF.